The rows below give T cell receptor beta chains drawn from one sample of a study of blood T cells in healthy people across ages. TCRdb itself ran the 5' RACE reads through MiXCR, one entry per CDR3 protein. In the table there are roughly 1,800,000 distinct CDR3 sequences, about 49% of which are singletons. Input material: blood. The receptor source for this set is a middle-aged woman in good health. CDR3s include the opening cysteine and the closing phenylalanine or tryptophan. D genes are given only for firm matches. The size field is filled for only some rows; it gives once, few, many or a size class.

v_call: TRBV29-1
clone_size: .
d_call: .
j_call: TRBJ1-4
cdr3_nt: TGCAGCGTCGAATCTGGCAGGGACAAAAAACTGTTTTTT
cdr3_aa: CSVESGRDKKLFF

v_call: TRBV20-1
clone_size: few
d_call: .
j_call: TRBJ1-5
cdr3_nt: TGCAGTGCTTCAGGCGGGGGAGGGCGCAATCAGCCCCAGCATTTT
cdr3_aa: CSASGGGGRNQPQHF

v_call: TRBV20-1
clone_size: .
d_call: TRBD1
j_call: TRBJ2-1
cdr3_nt: TGCAGTGCTTACCAGGACAGGGTTTCCTACAATGAGCAGTTCTTC
cdr3_aa: CSAYQDRVSYNEQFF

v_call: TRBV9
clone_size: .
d_call: .
j_call: TRBJ2-5
cdr3_nt: TGTGCCAGCAGCGTAGAGGGGCTTACGGAGACCCAGTACTTC
cdr3_aa: CASSVEGLTETQYF

v_call: TRBV19
clone_size: .
d_call: .
j_call: TRBJ1-4
cdr3_nt: TGTGCCAGTAGTTCCGGGACACCAGAAAAACTGTTTTTT
cdr3_aa: CASSSGTPEKLFF

v_call: TRBV6-2/TRBV6-3
clone_size: .
d_call: TRBD2
j_call: TRBJ2-5
cdr3_nt: TGTGCCAGCAGCCCCGGGACTAGCGTATGGGAGACCCAGTACTTC
cdr3_aa: CASSPGTSVWETQYF

v_call: TRBV4-3
clone_size: .
d_call: TRBD2
j_call: TRBJ2-3
cdr3_nt: TGCGCCAGCAGCCGGATGGGGGGGACCTCTGGCACAGATACGCAGTATTTT
cdr3_aa: CASSRMGGTSGTDTQYF

v_call: TRBV7-2
clone_size: .
d_call: .
j_call: TRBJ2-3
cdr3_nt: TGTGCCAGCAGCTTAGCGGGGACTTACAGCTACACAGATACGCAGTATTTT
cdr3_aa: CASSLAGTYSYTDTQYF

v_call: TRBV6-6
clone_size: .
d_call: TRBD1
j_call: TRBJ1-1
cdr3_nt: TGTGCCAGCACTACGGGACAGGGTAAAAATTTGAACACTGAAGCTTTCTTT
cdr3_aa: CASTTGQGKNLNTEAFF

v_call: TRBV3-1
clone_size: few
d_call: .
j_call: TRBJ1-2
cdr3_nt: TGTGCCAGCAGTTTCGTAGGGAGGGAATCTAACTATGGCTACACCTTC
cdr3_aa: CASSFVGRESNYGYTF

v_call: TRBV7-2
clone_size: .
d_call: TRBD2
j_call: TRBJ2-1
cdr3_nt: TGTGCCAGCAGCTATAGCGGGGGGGACTACTGGCAGTTCTTC
cdr3_aa: CASSYSGGDYWQFF

v_call: TRBV18
clone_size: .
d_call: TRBD1
j_call: TRBJ1-2
cdr3_nt: TGTGCCAGCTCACCAGGGGGACAGGGGGACGGCTACACCTTC
cdr3_aa: CASSPGGQGDGYTF

v_call: TRBV25-1
clone_size: few
d_call: TRBD1
j_call: TRBJ1-6
cdr3_nt: TGTGCCAGCAGGCCGGACAGGGGTGGTTCACCCCTCCACTTT
cdr3_aa: CASRPDRGGSPLHF

v_call: TRBV7-9
clone_size: few
d_call: .
j_call: TRBJ2-7
cdr3_nt: TGTGCCAGCAGCTTAGTTTCTAGCGTACACGAGCAGTACTTC
cdr3_aa: CASSLVSSVHEQYF

v_call: TRBV27
clone_size: .
d_call: TRBD1
j_call: TRBJ1-5
cdr3_nt: TGTGCCAGCAGTTCGGCGGGCCACCCAACAGGGGCGAATCAGCCCCAGCATTTT
cdr3_aa: CASSSAGHPTGANQPQHF

v_call: TRBV3-1
clone_size: few
d_call: .
j_call: TRBJ1-2
cdr3_nt: TGTGCCAGCAGATCCCCTGCAGCAAACTATGGCTACACCTTC
cdr3_aa: CASRSPAANYGYTF

v_call: TRBV7-8
clone_size: .
d_call: TRBD1
j_call: TRBJ1-2
cdr3_nt: TGTGCCAGCAGCTTACGACGGGACAGGGCTTCGGGCTACACCTTC
cdr3_aa: CASSLRRDRASGYTF

v_call: TRBV6-6
clone_size: .
d_call: TRBD2
j_call: TRBJ2-5
cdr3_nt: TGTGCCACCGTAGCGGGGGCCGGAGGGACCCAGTACTTC
cdr3_aa: CATVAGAGGTQYF

v_call: TRBV28
clone_size: .
d_call: .
j_call: TRBJ2-1
cdr3_nt: TGTGCCAGCAGTGCACTGTACCTCAATGAGCAGTTCTTC
cdr3_aa: CASSALYLNEQFF

v_call: TRBV7-9
clone_size: few
d_call: TRBD1
j_call: TRBJ2-1
cdr3_nt: TGTGCCAGCAGCTTCGAGAGACAGGGGCGGTCCTACAATGAGCAGTTCTTC
cdr3_aa: CASSFERQGRSYNEQFF

v_call: TRBV7-8
clone_size: few
d_call: .
j_call: TRBJ2-3
cdr3_nt: TGTGCCAGCAGCTCATACTCCGGGCGGGGAGATACGCAGTATTTT
cdr3_aa: CASSSYSGRGDTQYF

v_call: TRBV7-2
clone_size: .
d_call: .
j_call: TRBJ2-1
cdr3_nt: TGCGCCAGCAGCTTGAGTACGAATGAGCAGTTCTTC
cdr3_aa: CASSLSTNEQFF

v_call: TRBV9
clone_size: .
d_call: TRBD2
j_call: TRBJ2-5
cdr3_nt: TGTGCCAGCAGCCTTTCTAGCGGGGCCTTTGGGGAGACCCAGTACTTC
cdr3_aa: CASSLSSGAFGETQYF

v_call: TRBV14
clone_size: .
d_call: TRBD1
j_call: TRBJ2-4
cdr3_nt: TGTGCCAGCAGCCTCAGGGGGACAGGGGGCCAAAACATTCAGTACTTC
cdr3_aa: CASSLRGTGGQNIQYF

v_call: TRBV27
clone_size: few
d_call: TRBD2
j_call: TRBJ2-3
cdr3_nt: TGTGCCAGCAGTCCAACTAGCGGGGTGGATACGCAGTATTTT
cdr3_aa: CASSPTSGVDTQYF

v_call: TRBV12-3/TRBV12-4
clone_size: .
d_call: TRBD2
j_call: TRBJ2-1
cdr3_nt: TGTGCCATCGCGGGGGGCCATTACAATGAGCAGTTCTTC
cdr3_aa: CAIAGGHYNEQFF

v_call: TRBV5-1
clone_size: .
d_call: .
j_call: TRBJ2-7
cdr3_nt: TGCGCCAGCAGCTTTTCAGGGGAAACGAGATCCTACGAGCAGTACTTC
cdr3_aa: CASSFSGETRSYEQYF

v_call: TRBV10-3
clone_size: .
d_call: .
j_call: TRBJ2-7
cdr3_nt: TGTGCCATCAGTGAGGGATTTCCCTACGAGCAGTACTTC
cdr3_aa: CAISEGFPYEQYF

v_call: TRBV7-8
clone_size: .
d_call: TRBD1
j_call: TRBJ2-7
cdr3_nt: TGTGCCAGCACCGAGGGGGCCACGGTATACGAGCAGTACTTC
cdr3_aa: CASTEGATVYEQYF

v_call: TRBV28
clone_size: .
d_call: TRBD2
j_call: TRBJ2-7
cdr3_nt: TGTGCCAGCTGTCTTACTAGCGGGGGTGCCTACGAGCAGTACTTC
cdr3_aa: CASCLTSGGAYEQYF

v_call: TRBV5-1
clone_size: .
d_call: TRBD1
j_call: TRBJ2-5
cdr3_nt: TGCGCCAGCAGCTGGGGGACAGAAGAGACCCAGTACTTC
cdr3_aa: CASSWGTEETQYF

v_call: TRBV7-2
clone_size: once
d_call: .
j_call: TRBJ2-2
cdr3_nt: TGTGCCAGCAGCTTACTTAAGACATCGAACACCGGGGAGCTGTTTTTT
cdr3_aa: CASSLLKTSNTGELFF

v_call: TRBV12-3/TRBV12-4
clone_size: many
d_call: TRBD1
j_call: TRBJ1-2
cdr3_nt: TGTGCCAGCAGTGCCGGGACAGTCTATGGCTACACCTTC
cdr3_aa: CASSAGTVYGYTF

v_call: TRBV15
clone_size: .
d_call: .
j_call: TRBJ2-3
cdr3_nt: TGTGCCACCCGACTGGGATCTAGCACAGATACGCAGTATTTT
cdr3_aa: CATRLGSSTDTQYF

v_call: TRBV20-1
clone_size: .
d_call: TRBD2
j_call: TRBJ2-7
cdr3_nt: TGCAGTGCTAGATCAAGCGGGGGGCGAGAGCAGTACTTC
cdr3_aa: CSARSSGGREQYF

v_call: TRBV20-1
clone_size: .
d_call: .
j_call: TRBJ1-6
cdr3_nt: TGCAGTGCTAGAGATCGGGCAGATCGCTCACCCCTCCACTTT
cdr3_aa: CSARDRADRSPLHF

v_call: TRBV6-5
clone_size: few
d_call: .
j_call: TRBJ2-1
cdr3_nt: TGTGCCAGCAGTTACAAAGGGGGGTCGGCCAATGAGCAGTTCTTC
cdr3_aa: CASSYKGGSANEQFF

v_call: TRBV7-2
clone_size: .
d_call: .
j_call: TRBJ2-3
cdr3_nt: TGTGCCAGCAGATCAGACGAGCTTTACACAGATACGCAGTATTTT
cdr3_aa: CASRSDELYTDTQYF

v_call: TRBV20-1
clone_size: few
d_call: .
j_call: TRBJ1-5
cdr3_nt: TGCAGTGCTATTGTTCCAGTCCAAAATCAGCCCCAGCATTTT
cdr3_aa: CSAIVPVQNQPQHF

v_call: TRBV28
clone_size: few
d_call: TRBD1
j_call: TRBJ2-7
cdr3_nt: TGTGCCAGCAGTTTCGGAGGCAGGGGGCGCGAGCAGTACTTC
cdr3_aa: CASSFGGRGREQYF

v_call: TRBV9
clone_size: few
d_call: .
j_call: TRBJ2-7
cdr3_nt: TGTGCCAGCAGCGTAGACCCCTTGGACTACGAGCAGTACTTC
cdr3_aa: CASSVDPLDYEQYF

v_call: TRBV5-6
clone_size: many
d_call: .
j_call: TRBJ2-3
cdr3_nt: TGTGCCAGCAGCTTCCGGACGGCCGCGTATAGCACAGATACGCAGTATTTT
cdr3_aa: CASSFRTAAYSTDTQYF